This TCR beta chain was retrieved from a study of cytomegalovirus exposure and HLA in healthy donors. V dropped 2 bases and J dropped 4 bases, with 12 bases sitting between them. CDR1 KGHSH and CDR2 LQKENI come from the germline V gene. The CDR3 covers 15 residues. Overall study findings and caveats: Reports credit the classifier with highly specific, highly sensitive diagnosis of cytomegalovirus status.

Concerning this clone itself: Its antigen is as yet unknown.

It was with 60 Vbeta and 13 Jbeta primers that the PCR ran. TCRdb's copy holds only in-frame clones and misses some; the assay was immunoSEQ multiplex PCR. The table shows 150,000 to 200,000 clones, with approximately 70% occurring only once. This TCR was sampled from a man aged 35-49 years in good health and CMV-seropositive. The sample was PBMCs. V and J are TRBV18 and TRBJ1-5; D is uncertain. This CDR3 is CASSPNEVENQPQHF. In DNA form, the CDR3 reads TGTGCCAGCTCACCAAATGAGGTCGAGAATCAGCCCCAGCATTTT.